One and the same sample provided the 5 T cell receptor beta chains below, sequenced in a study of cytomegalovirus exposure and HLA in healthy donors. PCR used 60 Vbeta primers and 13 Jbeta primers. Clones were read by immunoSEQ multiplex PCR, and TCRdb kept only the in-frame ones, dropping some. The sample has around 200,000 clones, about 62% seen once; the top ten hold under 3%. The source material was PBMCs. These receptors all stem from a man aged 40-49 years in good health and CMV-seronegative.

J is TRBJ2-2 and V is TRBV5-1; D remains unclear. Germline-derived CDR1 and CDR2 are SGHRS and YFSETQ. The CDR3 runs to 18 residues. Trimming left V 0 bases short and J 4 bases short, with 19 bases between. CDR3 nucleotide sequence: TGCGCCAGCAGCTTGGTGCCTCTCCTAGGAAGAGGCACCGGGGAGCTGTTTTTT. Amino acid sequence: CASSLVPLLGRGTGELFF.

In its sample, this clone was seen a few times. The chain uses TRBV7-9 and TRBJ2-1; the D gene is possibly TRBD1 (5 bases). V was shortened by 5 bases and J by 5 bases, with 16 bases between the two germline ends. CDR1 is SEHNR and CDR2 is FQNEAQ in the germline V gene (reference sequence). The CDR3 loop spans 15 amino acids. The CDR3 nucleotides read TGTGCCAGCAGCCTTTTCGCCAGGGTCAACAATGAGCAGTTCTTC. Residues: CASSLFARVNNEQFF.

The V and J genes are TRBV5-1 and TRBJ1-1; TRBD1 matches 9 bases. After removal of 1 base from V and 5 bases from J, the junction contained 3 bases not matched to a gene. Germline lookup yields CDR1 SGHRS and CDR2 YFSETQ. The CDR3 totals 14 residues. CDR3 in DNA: TGCGCCAGCAGCTTGACAGGGGGCTCGACTGAAGCTTTCTTT. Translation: CASSLTGGSTEAFF.

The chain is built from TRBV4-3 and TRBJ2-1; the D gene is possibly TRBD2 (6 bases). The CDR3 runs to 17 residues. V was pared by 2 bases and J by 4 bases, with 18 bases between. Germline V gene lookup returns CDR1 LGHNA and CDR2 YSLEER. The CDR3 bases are TGCGCCAGCAGCCAACAGGAGGTCGGGAGTGTTTACAATGAGCAGTTCTTC. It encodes CASSQQEVGSVYNEQFF.

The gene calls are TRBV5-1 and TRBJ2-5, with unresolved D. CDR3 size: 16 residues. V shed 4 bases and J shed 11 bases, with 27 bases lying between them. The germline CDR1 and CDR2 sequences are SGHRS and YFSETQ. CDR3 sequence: CASSSSYQQSSFEQYF. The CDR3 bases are TGCGCCAGCAGCAGCTCATACCAACAGTCCTCCTTTGAGCAGTACTTC. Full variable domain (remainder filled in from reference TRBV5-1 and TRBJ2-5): KAGVTQTPRYLIKTRGQQVTLSCSPISGHRSVSWYQQTPGQGLQFLFEYFSETQRNKGNFPGRFSGRQFSNSRSEMNVSTLELGDSALYLCASSSSYQQSSFEQYFGPGTRLLVL.